This T cell receptor (beta chain) was obtained from a study of regulatory T cells in long-lasting Graves disease (dated by TCRdb to 2020 to 2023). For the wider study: Persistent Graves' disease was defined as persistently positive TSH receptor autoantibodies together with antithyroid drug treatment for over 5 years. On average, persistent Graves' disease patients in the clinical cohort had been on antithyroid drugs for about 10.3 years. Peripheral blood TCR sequencing and RNA sequencing compared persistent Graves' disease patients with newly diagnosed Graves' disease patients. The study was registered as a clinical trial and conducted in China. A total of about 33 samples underwent TCR sequencing, from 13 patients with persistent Graves' disease and approximately 20 patients with newly diagnosed Graves' disease. General conclusions and limits of the study: The small sample size was acknowledged by the authors as a limitation that may reduce accuracy. Peripheral blood alone was examined, since thyroid tissue, which constituted the primary lesion, could not be accessed. More public clonotypes were shared among persistent patients (under 3,000) than among newly diagnosed patients (approximately 1,000). Compared with newly diagnosed patients, persistent Graves' disease patients had lower TCR Shannon entropy and fewer highly expanded clones, which suggests clonal expansion. Only the TCR beta chain was sequenced and analyzed.

Libraries were constructed by multiplex PCR. The sequencing machine was an Illumina HiSeq 4000. iRepertoire HTBI primers and Arm-PCR amplification of CDR3 regions were used to construct TCR beta libraries. PCR products were gel purified before sequencing. In the source study's methods: Across samples, fewer than 70 TRBV and 13 to 15 TRBJ segments were identified and used for gene usage analysis of CDR3 amino acid clonotypes. COPE and FqMerger were used to merge the filtered high-quality paired reads into contigs. BLAST was used to align contigs to IMGT TRBV, TRBD and TRBJ reference genes, and CDR3 was defined according to IMGT. Any clonotype with a frequency above 0.1% was counted as a highly expanded clone. Repertoire diversity was measured by Shannon entropy, and V-J evenness by the Gini coefficient. A clonotype was considered public if more than one individual shared it. The raw public data were reprocessed by TCRdb itself: fastp quality trimming at Q25, MiXCR clonotype calling, in-frame beta chains only. Rows merge per CDR3 protein into single entries with the most common DNA and genes. TCRdb's processing, not the study's, gives the V and J calls here. The sample records about half a million distinct CDR3 sequences, about 20% of which are singletons. The ten largest account for less than 15% of the sample.

This clonotype was counted only a few times. Its target antigen remains unknown. One base away there is no much larger clone; base qualities are not given. The time point label for this specimen denotes: persistent/refractory GD, antithyroid drugs over 5 years with positive TRAb. For both TCR sequencing and RNA sequencing, RNA was extracted from PBMCs using TRIzol. The diagnosis of Graves' disease followed American Thyroid Association guidelines. Recruitment of patients was carried out at an endocrinology department in Xi'an, China. Each patient gave 7.5 to 10 milliliters of peripheral blood, collected in an EDTA anticoagulant tube. Ficoll Paque Plus density gradient separation was used to isolate PBMCs, and no further T cell sorting was performed. RNA quality was checked with an Agilent 2100 Bioanalyzer and agarose gel, and concentration with a NanoDrop 2000. The clonotype comes from a female donor with Graves disease. Source: peripheral blood mononuclear cells (PBMCs), taken when the disease was refractory, from a patient treated with antithyroid drugs.

The encoded CDR3 is CASSLGAGYATNEKLFF. At the DNA level, the sequence is TGTGCCAGCAGTTTAGGGGCAGGGTACGCAACTAATGAAAAACTGTTTTTT. The sequence links TRBV28 to TRBJ1-4; the D gene is perhaps TRBD1, from 5 matching bases. V gives up 2 bases and J gives up 0 bases, and the segment between their germline ends measures 13 bases. The germline V gene supplies CDR1 MDHEN and CDR2 SYDVKM. The CDR3, from cysteine to phenylalanine, totals 17 residues. This entry keeps only the CDR3 DNA: 51 bases, framed from base 1. The variable domain in full, with residues beyond the CDR3 obtained from the reference TRBV28 and TRBJ1-4 genes, is DVKVTQSSRYLVKRTGEKVFLECVQDMDHENMFWYRQDPGLGLRLIYFSYDVKMKEKGDIPEGYSVSREKKERFSLILESASTNQTSMYLCASSLGAGYATNEKLFFGSGTQLSVL.